This T cell receptor beta chain comes out of a study of CD8+ T cells in alopecia areata. At the level of the study: Treated patients received oral tofacitinib, 5 to 10 mg twice daily. Study outcomes and limitations: Higher clonality than in normal scalp was seen in lesional scalp, especially alopecia totalis/universalis.

Sequencing relied on a cDNA template that was reverse transcribed from extracted RNA. Profiling relied on immunoSEQ multiplex PCR, and the TCRdb table lists in-frame clones only, not all of them. The sample has about 180,000 clones, less than 80% seen once; the top ten hold about an eighth. As for this clone: The antigen remains undetermined.

Germline V gives CDR1 ENHRY, CDR2 SYGVKD. There are 11 residues in the CDR3. V shed 7 bases and J shed 15 bases, with 16 bases lying between them. In alopecia areata patients, both lesional scalp punch biopsies and peripheral blood were collected. PBMCs served as the source from which CD4+ and CD8+ T cells were sorted. Sequenced here: CD8+ T cells sorted from blood, sampled at week 0. The V call is TRBV10-3, the J call TRBJ2-1; D is possibly TRBD1 (7 bases). This TCR derives from a human donor with alopecia areata. The CDR3 region is CAITSRRGLFF. In DNA form, the CDR3 reads TGTGCCATCACCTCGCGGAGGGGGCTGTTCTTC.